This T cell receptor (beta chain) was sequenced during a study of shared T cell receptors in the human thymus. Generated by immunoSEQ multiplex PCR, the TCRdb table keeps only in-frame clones and is missing some. Among fewer than 700,000 clones listed, roughly 90% were seen once. Losses at the gene ends were 4 bases for V and 3 bases for J; bases not matched to a gene: 7. The CDR3 consists of 15 residues. Germline V CDR1 and CDR2: MDHEN, SYDVKM. The same data also contributed to another study, on human thymus T cells. That publication notes: Thymic and blood repertoires seemed to show skewed V and J gene use.

The sequenced material came from thymocytes. This chain links TRBV28 with TRBJ1-2; 8 bases map to TRBD1. This clonotype originated in a boy less than two years old with a congenital heart defect. The CDR3: CASSYEDRGDYGYTF. The CDR3, as DNA: TGTGCCAGCAGTTACGAAGACAGGGGCGACTATGGCTACACCTTC.